These 28 T cell receptor beta chains came from one sample sequenced in a study of molecular identifiers for immune sequencing clone quantification. Each CDR3 protein gets one entry after TCRdb re-called the PCR reads with MiXCR. The sample yields about 640,000 distinct CDR3 sequences, about 20% seen once. The specimen sequenced was naive CD8+ T cells from blood, with Jurkat cell RNA spiked in. Specified subset: FACS-sorted CD8+CD4-CCR7+CD45RA+ naive T cells. The receptors were sampled from a human donor in good health. Some libraries in this study had Jurkat cell RNA spiked in.

The chain is built from TRBV6-5 and TRBJ2-3, with 9 bases identical to TRBD2. The CDR3 runs to 17 residues. Germline V CDR1 and CDR2: MNHEY, SVGAGI. V lost 6 bases, J lost 5 bases, and 15 bases stayed unmatched. CDR3 nucleotides: TGTGCCAGCAGCCCCCCCTGGGTTAGCGGGAGTCTAGATACGCAGTATTTT. The encoded protein is CASSPPWVSGSLDTQYF.

The genes are TRBV9 and TRBJ2-7, with 11 bases that match TRBD2. CDR3 length: 15 residues. CDR1 and CDR2 from the germline V gene are SGDLS and YYNGEE. V trimming: 3 bases; J trimming: 2 bases; junction bases outside the gene matches: 4. This chain's CDR3 is CASSATSGATYEQYF. As DNA, the CDR3 is TGTGCCAGCAGCGCGACTAGCGGGGCTACCTACGAGCAGTACTTC.

This clonotype was recorded many times. This chain uses TRBV19 with TRBJ1-5; 8 bases align to TRBD1. After removal of 0 bases from V and 5 bases from J, the junction contained 18 bases not matched to a gene. The CDR3 length is 20 residues. CDR1 is LNHDA, CDR2 SQIVND, per germline (reference sequence). The CDR3 nucleotides read TGTGCCAGTAGTATAGAGAAATCAACACACGACAGGGGAGATGATCAGCCCCAGCATTTT. Translating gives CASSIEKSTHDRGDDQPQHF. The full variable domain, its missing parts supplied by reference TRBV19 and TRBJ1-5, is DGGITQSPKYLFRKEGQNVTLSCEQNLNHDAMYWYRQDPGQGLRLIYYSQIVNDFQKGDIAEGYSVSREKKESFPLTVTSAQKNPTAFYLCASSIEKSTHDRGDDQPQHFGDGTRLSIL.

To note about this clonotype: One base away lies a much larger clone, so this may be a sequencing read error. CDR3 amino acids: CASILTIAGSYNEQSF. The DNA of the CDR3 is TGTGCCAGCATTCTAACTATAGCGGGGTCCTACAATGAGCAGTCCTTC. This rearrangement joins TRBV6-6 to TRBJ2-1, with 8 positions matching TRBD2. The length of the CDR3 is 16 residues. Germline V gene lookup returns CDR1 MNHNY and CDR2 SVGAGI (reference sequence).

With respect to this clonotype: A much larger clone differs from this one at a single base, so this may be a read error. This chain links TRBV4-1 with TRBJ2-7; no firm D call. From germline, CDR1 is MGHRA and CDR2 YSYEKL. V lost 2 bases and J lost 5, with 10 bases in between. The CDR3 extends over 13 amino acids. CDR3 DNA: TGCGCCAGCAGCCAAAATCAGCTGAACGAGCAGTACTTC. This gives the protein CASSQNQLNEQYF.

On this clonotype itself: A read error is possible here, since a much larger clone lies one base away. The CDR3 sequence: CASSMESVNTGELFF. CDR3 nucleotides: TGTGCCAGTAGTATGGAGAGCGTGAACACCGGGGAGCTGTTTTTT. This chain joins TRBV19 and TRBJ2-2; D remains ambiguous. V lost 3 bases, J lost 1 base, and 9 bases lay in between. The CDR3 runs 15 residues. The germline CDR1 and CDR2 sequences are LNHDA and SQIVND (reference sequence).

There are many counts of this clonotype. The chain uses TRBV24-1 and TRBJ2-3, with D tentatively TRBD1 or TRBD2 (5 bases each). Trimming shortened V by 7 bases and J by 1 base, and 8 bases separated the two germline ends. The CDR3 has 13 residues. Germline assignment: CDR1 KGHDR and CDR2 SFDVKD. CDR3 bases: TGTGCCACCAGCTCGGGGCGCACAGATACGCAGTATTTT. Translation gives CATSSGRTDTQYF.

Many counts were recorded for this clonotype. The genes are TRBV6-2 or TRBV6-3 and TRBJ2-5, with D maybe TRBD1 (5 bases). The CDR3 extends over 17 amino acids. Germline-derived CDR1 and CDR2 are MNHEY and SVGEGT. The V gene lost 0 bases and the J gene lost 2 bases, with 16 bases spanning the gap. The CDR3 reads CASSYSMPPDIQETQYF. The CDR3 nucleotides read TGTGCCAGCAGTTACTCGATGCCCCCGGACATACAAGAGACCCAGTACTTC.

Comments on this clonotype: One end of the junction does not line up with germline, which may come from a read error. The DNA of the CDR3 is TGTGCCACCAGCCGCCGGGAGGGGGGCGCTTACAATGGGCAGTTCTTC. Protein product: CATSRREGGAYNGQFF. The chain joins TRBV24-1 to TRBJ2-1, with 8 positions matching TRBD2. The CDR3 is 16 residues long. Germline V gene data show CDR1 as KGHDR and CDR2 as SFDVKD.

This clonotype was picked up a small number of times. This chain uses TRBV4-3 with TRBJ2-2; 7 bases match TRBD1. The junction had 11 bases not matched to a gene; V was cut back by 0 bases and J by 7 bases. Germline values: CDR1 LGHNA, CDR2 YSLEER. The CDR3 has 17 amino acids. CDR3 in DNA: TGCGCCAGCAGCCAAGATCGGAAACAGGGGTTAGGCGGGGAGCTGTTTTTT. This codes for CASSQDRKQGLGGELFF.

Remarks on this clonotype: A much more abundant neighbour one base away suggests this may be a read error. Since the CDR3 does not end with the conserved phenylalanine or tryptophan, this likely comes from a read error. The chain uses TRBV29-1 and TRBJ2-7, with TRBD2 identical over 9 bases. This CDR3 region has 14 residues. Germline-derived CDR1 and CDR2 are SQVTM and ANQGSEA. The trim removed 6 bases at V and 3 bases at J, leaving 9 bases unmatched. The chain's CDR3 is CSVNLAGHVYEQYI. The CDR3 DNA is TGCAGCGTGAACCTAGCGGGACATGTCTACGAGCAGTACATC.

The rearrangement links TRBV12-3 or TRBV12-4 to TRBJ2-5, with 9 bases fitting TRBD2. CDR3 size: 13 residues. V lost 8 bases and J lost 5; bases outside the gene matches: 6. The CDR3: CASGGGARETQYF. CDR3 sequence (DNA): TGTGCCAGCGGCGGGGGGGCCCGGGAGACCCAGTACTTC.

This clonotype appeared many times. This CDR3 reads CSASGGYGSGANVLTF. CDR3 DNA: TGCAGTGCTTCAGGGGGCTACGGCTCTGGGGCCAACGTCCTGACTTTC. The chain has TRBV20-1 and TRBJ2-6; 8 bases agree with TRBD1. Germline loops: CDR1 DFQATT, CDR2 SNEGSKA (reference sequence). The V segment lost 5 bases and the J segment 0 bases; nucleotides outside the gene matches: 6. The CDR3 has 16 residues.

This clonotype was detected many times. The J gene is TRBJ1-1, the V gene TRBV27; no clear D gene. There are 14 residues in the CDR3. CDR1 MNHEY and CDR2 SMNVEV come from the germline V gene (reference sequence). Deletions cut 4 bases from V and 0 bases from J, with 9 bases between. The CDR3 loop reads CASSWAAMNTEAFF. In DNA, the CDR3 is TGTGCCAGCAGTTGGGCAGCCATGAACACTGAAGCTTTCTTT.

This clonotype was recorded many times. The chain uses TRBV7-2 and TRBJ2-7; D perhaps matches TRBD1 (6 bases). V dropped 5 bases and J dropped 6 bases, with 17 bases sitting between them. This CDR3 has 14 amino acids. The germline CDR1 and CDR2 sequences are SGHTA and FQGNSA. CDR3 nucleotides: TGTGCCAGCAGCCCGATGGACAGCTTTGGCGAGCAGTACTTC. Protein sequence: CASSPMDSFGEQYF.

The chain links TRBV4-1 to TRBJ1-6, with 8 nucleotides matching TRBD1. Germline values: CDR1 MGHRA, CDR2 YSYEKL. CDR3 length: 15 residues. The junction had 7 bases not matched to a gene; V was cut back by 5 bases and J by 7 bases. The CDR3 region has the DNA TGCGCCAGCAGCGCGGGACAGGCCACCAATTCACCCCTCCACTTT. Amino acid sequence: CASSAGQATNSPLHF.

This clonotype was counted at least ten times. The V call is TRBV7-9, the J call TRBJ1-4; D unresolved. Germline V gene lookup returns CDR1 SEHNR and CDR2 FQNEAQ (reference sequence). The V gene lost 5 bases and the J gene lost 5 bases, with 6 bases spanning the gap. This CDR3 has 12 residues. DNA for the CDR3: TGTGCCAGCAGCCCCGTAAATGAAAAACTGTTTTTT. Amino acid sequence: CASSPVNEKLFF.

V and J are TRBV12-3 or TRBV12-4 and TRBJ2-1; 7 bases map to TRBD2. The CDR3 is 15 residues long. V dropped 7 bases and J dropped 5; count of bases not matched to a gene: 11. CDR3 region: CASTRQTSKDNEQFF. The CDR3 DNA reads TGTGCCAGCACCAGACAGACTAGCAAAGACAATGAGCAGTTCTTC.

Concerning this clonotype: The junction differs from germline at one of its ends, possibly a read error. The V call is TRBV18, the J call TRBJ1-3, with 9 bases lining up with TRBD1. This CDR3 region has 15 residues. Per germline, CDR1 KGHSH and CDR2 LQKENI. The CDR3 DNA reads as TGTGCCAGCTCCCCGGGGACAGGGTTCGGAAACACCACATATTTT. It specifies CASSPGTGFGNTTYF.

This clonotype was counted many times. This chain joins TRBV30 and TRBJ1-2, with 9 bases identical to TRBD1. The CDR3 is 15 amino acids. After removal of 4 bases from V and 6 bases from J, the junction contained 12 bases not matched to a gene. Looked up from germline, CDR1 is GTSNPN and CDR2 is SVGIG (reference sequence). The CDR3 DNA reads as TGTGCCTGGACTACGGACGGACAGGGGTTTAATGGCTACACCTTC. It is translated as CAWTTDGQGFNGYTF.

The J gene is TRBJ2-1, the V gene TRBV5-1, with 14 positions matching TRBD2. The CDR3 is made up of 17 amino acids. V was clipped by 3 bases and J by 6 bases; unmatched bases: 8. The germline CDR1 and CDR2 sequences are SGHRS and YFSETQ. CDR3 residues: CASSSDGTSGSANEQFF. CDR3 nucleotide sequence: TGCGCCAGCAGCTCCGATGGGACTAGCGGGAGCGCCAATGAGCAGTTCTTC.

This clonotype has ten or more counts. The chain combines TRBV6-5 with TRBJ1-1, with TRBD1 identical over 7 bases. Germline V gene data show CDR1 as MNHEY and CDR2 as SVGAGI. Trimming took 6 bases from V and 3 from J; bases not matched to a gene: 4. The length of the CDR3 is 13 residues. CDR3 protein: CASSYTGDTEAFF. In DNA, the CDR3 is TGTGCCAGCAGCTACACAGGGGACACTGAAGCTTTCTTT.

This clonotype appeared many times. This chain joins TRBV20-1 and TRBJ1-6; the match to TRBD1 covers 7 bases. With 6 bases clipped from V and 0 bases from J, the junction kept 8 bases outside the gene matches. The germline CDR1 and CDR2 sequences are DFQATT and SNEGSKA (reference sequence). This CDR3 region has 16 residues. The CDR3 loop is CSARDRRSSYNSPLHF. The CDR3 DNA is TGCAGTGCACGGGACAGAAGAAGCTCCTATAATTCACCCCTCCACTTT.

The rearrangement joins TRBV30 to TRBJ2-6, with TRBD1 matching over 10 bases. CDR3 length equals 17 residues. The V and J ends lost 0 bases and 2 bases, in that order; junction bases with no gene match: 4. Germline V gene data show CDR1 as GTSNPN and CDR2 as SVGIG (reference sequence). CDR3 loop: CAWSVTGQGAGANVLTF. The CDR3 DNA follows: TGTGCCTGGAGTGTAACCGGACAGGGGGCTGGGGCCAACGTCCTGACTTTC.

This clonotype turned up a few times. The genes are TRBV20-1 and TRBJ2-7, with D hard to call. Germline CDR1 and CDR2: DFQATT and SNEGSKA (reference sequence). This CDR3 has 13 residues. Deletions cut 2 bases from V and 0 bases from J, with 8 bases between. CDR3 sequence: CSARPLSSYEQYF. The CDR3 DNA reads as TGCAGTGCTAGACCCTTGAGCTCCTACGAGCAGTACTTC.

This clonotype occurred a few times. This rearrangement joins TRBV30 to TRBJ2-1; TRBD2 matches 8 bases. The V gene's germline CDR1 is GTSNPN and CDR2 SVGIG (reference sequence). V lost 1 base and J lost 0; bases outside the gene matches: 2. CDR3 length: 15 residues. Written as DNA, the CDR3 is TGTGCCTGGAGTGCGACTAGCGACTCCTACAATGAGCAGTTCTTC. It translates to CAWSATSDSYNEQFF.

The table lists this clonotype with many counts. V is TRBV20-1 and J is TRBJ2-3; D unclear. The V end was cut by 6 bases, the J end by 3 bases, with 19 bases between. CDR1 and CDR2 from the germline V gene are DFQATT and SNEGSKA (reference sequence). The CDR3 runs to 15 residues. The CDR3 coding sequence is TGCAGTGCGACGGATAATAATTCCCCGACAGATACGCAGTATTTT. Translation: CSATDNNSPTDTQYF.

This sequence joins TRBV7-6 and TRBJ2-2, with D unresolved. This CDR3 region has 14 residues. Germline lookup yields CDR1 SGHVS and CDR2 FNYEAQ. V was pared by 1 base and J by 6 bases, with 9 bases between. CDR3 sequence: CASSLGGKAGELFF. The CDR3 bases are TGTGCCAGCAGCTTAGGAGGAAAGGCCGGGGAGCTGTTTTTT.